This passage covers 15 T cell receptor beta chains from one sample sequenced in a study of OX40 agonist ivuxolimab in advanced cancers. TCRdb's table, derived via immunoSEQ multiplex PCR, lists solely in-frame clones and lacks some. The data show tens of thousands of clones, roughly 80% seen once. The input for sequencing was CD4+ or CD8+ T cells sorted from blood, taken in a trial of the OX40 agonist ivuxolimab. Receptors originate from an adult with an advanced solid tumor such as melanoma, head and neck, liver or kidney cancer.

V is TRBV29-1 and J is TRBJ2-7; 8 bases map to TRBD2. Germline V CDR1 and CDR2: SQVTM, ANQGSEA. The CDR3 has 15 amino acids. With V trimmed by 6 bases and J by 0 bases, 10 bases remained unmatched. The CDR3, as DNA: TGCAGCGTCGTACGTGGCGCGGGAGGCTCCTACGAGCAGTACTTC. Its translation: CSVVRGAGGSYEQYF.

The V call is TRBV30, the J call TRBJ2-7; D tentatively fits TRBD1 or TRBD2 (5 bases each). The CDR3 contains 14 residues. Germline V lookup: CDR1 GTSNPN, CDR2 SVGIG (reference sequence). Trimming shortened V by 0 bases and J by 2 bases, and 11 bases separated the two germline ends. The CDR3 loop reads CAWSVSGGPYEQYF. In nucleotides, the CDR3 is TGTGCCTGGAGTGTTAGTGGGGGACCCTACGAGCAGTACTTC.

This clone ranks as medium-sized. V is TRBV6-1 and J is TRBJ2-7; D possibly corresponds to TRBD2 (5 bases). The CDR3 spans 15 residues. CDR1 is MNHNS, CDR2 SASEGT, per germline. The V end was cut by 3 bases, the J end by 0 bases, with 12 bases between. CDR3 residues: CASSDGGSFSYEQYF. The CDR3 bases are TGTGCCAGCAGTGACGGCGGGTCCTTCTCCTACGAGCAGTACTTC.

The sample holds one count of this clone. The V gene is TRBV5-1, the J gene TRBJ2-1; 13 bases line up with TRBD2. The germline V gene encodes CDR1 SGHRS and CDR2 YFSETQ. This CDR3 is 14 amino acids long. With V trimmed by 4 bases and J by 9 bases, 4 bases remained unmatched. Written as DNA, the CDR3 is TGCGCCAGCAGCCCCGGACTAGCGGGAGCTGAGCAGTTCTTC. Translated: CASSPGLAGAEQFF.

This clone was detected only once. The chain's CDR3 is CASSQVSDSNQPQHF. The DNA for the CDR3 is TGTGCCAGCAGCCAAGTTTCAGATAGCAATCAGCCCCAGCATTTT. The chain carries TRBV4-2 and TRBJ1-5; unclear D gene. CDR1 and CDR2 (germline): LGHNA, YNFKEQ. V was cut by 1 base and J by 0 bases, with 7 bases left in between. The CDR3 consists of 15 residues.

CDR3 nucleotide sequence: TGTGCCAGCAGCGGCGGACAGGGGCGGAATGAAAAACTGTTTTTT. This codes for CASSGGQGRNEKLFF. The chain couples TRBV7-9 to TRBJ1-4; the match to TRBD1 covers 9 bases. V was clipped by 5 bases and J by 5 bases; unmatched bases: 6. Germline CDR1 reads SEHNR; CDR2 reads FQNEAQ (reference sequence). The CDR3 spans 15 residues.

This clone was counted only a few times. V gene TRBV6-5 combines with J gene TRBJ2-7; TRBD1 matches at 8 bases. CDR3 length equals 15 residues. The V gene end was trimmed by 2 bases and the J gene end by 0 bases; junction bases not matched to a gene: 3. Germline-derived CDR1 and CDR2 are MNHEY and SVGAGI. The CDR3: CASSYTGGSSYEQYF. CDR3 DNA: TGTGCCAGCAGTTACACAGGGGGAAGCTCCTACGAGCAGTACTTC.

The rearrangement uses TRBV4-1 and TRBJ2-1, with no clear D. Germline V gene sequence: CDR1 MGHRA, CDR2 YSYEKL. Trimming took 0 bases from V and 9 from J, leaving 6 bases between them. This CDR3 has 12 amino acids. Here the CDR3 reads CASSQDWGEQFF. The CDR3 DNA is TGCGCCAGCAGCCAAGATTGGGGTGAGCAGTTCTTC.

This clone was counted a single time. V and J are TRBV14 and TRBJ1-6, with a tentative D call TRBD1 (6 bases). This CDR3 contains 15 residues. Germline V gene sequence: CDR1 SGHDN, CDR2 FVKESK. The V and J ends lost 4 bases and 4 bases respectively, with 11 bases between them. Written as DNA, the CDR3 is TGTGCCAGCAGCCCACGGGGGGCATATAATTCACCCCTCCACTTT. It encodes CASSPRGAYNSPLHF.

Written as DNA, the CDR3 is TGTGCCAGCTCACCCGGGACAGGGGTAACTGAAGCTTTCTTT. It specifies CASSPGTGVTEAFF. The J gene is TRBJ1-1, the V gene TRBV18; TRBD1 matches at 10 bases. Per germline, CDR1 KGHSH and CDR2 LQKENI. Germline trimming cut 3 bases from V and 5 bases from J; bases unmatched to any gene: 3. This CDR3 is 14 amino acids long.

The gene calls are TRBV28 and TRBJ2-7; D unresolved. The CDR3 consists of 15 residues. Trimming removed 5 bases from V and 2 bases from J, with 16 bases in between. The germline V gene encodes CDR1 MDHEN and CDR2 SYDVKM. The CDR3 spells CASSPRLREAYEQYF. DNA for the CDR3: TGTGCCAGCAGTCCACGGTTAAGGGAAGCCTACGAGCAGTACTTC.

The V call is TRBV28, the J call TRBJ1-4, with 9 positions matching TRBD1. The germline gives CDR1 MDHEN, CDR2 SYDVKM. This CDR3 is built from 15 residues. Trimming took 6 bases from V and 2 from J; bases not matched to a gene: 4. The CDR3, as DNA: TGTGCCAGCAGCCGGACAGGGGCTACTAATGAAAAACTGTTTTTT. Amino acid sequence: CASSRTGATNEKLFF.

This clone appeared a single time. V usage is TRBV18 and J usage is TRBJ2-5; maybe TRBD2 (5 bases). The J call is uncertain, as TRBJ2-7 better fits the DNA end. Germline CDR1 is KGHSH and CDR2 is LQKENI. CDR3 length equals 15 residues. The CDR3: CASSPRPGDSYEQYF. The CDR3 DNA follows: TGTGCCAGCTCACCACGGCCCGGGGATTCCTACGAGCAGTACTTC.

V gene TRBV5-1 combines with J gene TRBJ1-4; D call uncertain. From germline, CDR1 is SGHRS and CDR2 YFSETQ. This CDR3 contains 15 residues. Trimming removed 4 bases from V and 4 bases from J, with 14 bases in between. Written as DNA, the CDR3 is TGCGCCAGCAGCCTCCCCTCCGGGGTTAATGAAAAACTGTTTTTT. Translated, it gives CASSLPSGVNEKLFF.

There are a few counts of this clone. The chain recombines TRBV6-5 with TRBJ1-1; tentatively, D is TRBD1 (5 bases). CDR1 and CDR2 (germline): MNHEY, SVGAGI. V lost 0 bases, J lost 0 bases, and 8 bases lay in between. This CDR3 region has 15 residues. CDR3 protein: CASSYSGRMNTEAFF. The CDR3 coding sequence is TGTGCCAGCAGTTACTCGGGACGTATGAACACTGAAGCTTTCTTT.